Included here is one TCR beta chain sequence, with context. The source of the sample is a study of blood T cell repertoires in COVID-19. Study summary: The United States, Italy and Spain were the sources of the acute and convalescent COVID-19 samples. T cells, B-cell-depleted T cells, or PBMCs provided the cDNA or gDNA that served as material.

The CDR3 is 13 residues long. With V trimmed by 4 bases and J by 4 bases, 3 bases remained unmatched. Germline values: CDR1 ENHRY, CDR2 SYGVKD. In the original workflow: Reference gene primer amplification in the assay estimated nucleated cell counts. Sequencing was performed with immunoSEQ multiplex PCR; in TCRdb, only in-frame clones are kept and a portion is missing. V and J calls and clone size are those listed in that table; D and trimming were worked out from the DNA. The sample yields around 210,000 clones, around 82% seen once. The sequenced material came from peripheral blood. The chain employs TRBV10-3 and TRBJ2-5, with TRBD2 identical over 7 bases. The TCR comes from a woman aged 70-85 years with acute or convalescent COVID-19. CDR3: CAISAGEGETQYF. The DNA of the CDR3 is TGTGCCATCAGTGCGGGGGAGGGAGAGACCCAGTACTTC.